Below, 32 T cell receptor beta chains from the same sample are listed, as sequenced in a study of T cells in localized non-small cell lung cancer. Profiling relied on immunoSEQ multiplex PCR, and the TCRdb table lists in-frame clones only, not all of them. The table records tens of thousands of clones, around nine tenths of them present only once. Sample: PBMCs, taken before any cancer treatment. The receptors come from a woman aged 35 to 69 with stage II lung adenocarcinoma.

This rearrangement joins TRBV11-2 to TRBJ2-1; the match to TRBD1 covers 7 bases. Germline lookup yields CDR1 SGHAT and CDR2 FQNNGV. This CDR3 has 16 amino acids. The J segment lost 2 bases and the V segment lost 0 bases, leaving 4 bases of the junction unmatched. CDR3 sequence: CASSLDLTGPYNEQFF. The CDR3 DNA follows: TGTGCCAGCAGCTTAGACCTGACAGGGCCCTACAATGAGCAGTTCTTC.

The genes are TRBV11-3 and TRBJ2-5, with 7 positions matching TRBD1. The CDR3 runs to 16 residues. J lost 0 bases, V lost 5 bases, and 9 bases had no gene match. CDR1 SGHNT and CDR2 YENEEA come from the germline V gene. This CDR3 reads CASSLGTADYQETQYF. The CDR3 DNA reads TGTGCCAGCAGCCTAGGGACAGCGGACTACCAAGAGACCCAGTACTTC.

About this clone itself: Other DNA sequences in the same sample also yield this CDR3. This chain connects TRBV29-1 to TRBJ2-3; D is possibly TRBD1 (6 bases). The CDR3 spans 12 residues. Germline V gene sequence: CDR1 SQVTM, CDR2 ANQGSEA. V shed 3 bases and J shed 6 bases, with 10 bases lying between them. The CDR3 region has the DNA TGCAGCGTTGAGCAGGGGCTGGATACGCAGTATTTT. The encoded protein is CSVEQGLDTQYF.

The V gene is TRBV6-5, the J gene TRBJ2-3; D may be TRBD2 (6 bases). Germline assignment: CDR1 MNHEY and CDR2 SVGAGI. V was cut by 5 bases and J by 5 bases, with 14 bases left in between. This CDR3 region has 14 residues. CDR3 coding DNA: TGTGCCAGCAGTACGACTAGGTTGGGAGATACGCAGTATTTT. This encodes CASSTTRLGDTQYF.

Only one count was recorded for this clone. The rearrangement uses TRBV6-6 and TRBJ2-7, with 7 positions matching TRBD1. Trimming at V came to 4 bases and at J to 3 bases, leaving 6 bases not matched to a gene. In germline, CDR1 is MNHNY, CDR2 SVGAGI (reference sequence). The CDR3 sequence is 14 residues long. The CDR3 DNA reads as TGTGCCAGCAGTTTCTACCGGGACAGCTACGAGCAGTACTTC. It yields the protein CASSFYRDSYEQYF.

As concerns this clone: The junction does not match germline at one end; this may be a read error. V is TRBV6-6 and J is TRBJ2-7, with TRBD1 matching 8 bases. There are 15 residues in the CDR3. CDR1 MNHNY and CDR2 SVGAGI come from the germline V gene (reference sequence). This chain's CDR3 is CTSSPERTGQGEQYF. In DNA form, the CDR3 reads TGTACCAGCAGCCCGGAAAGGACAGGGCAAGGCGAGCAGTACTTC.

CDR3 nucleotides: TGCGCCAGCAGCTCCGGGACTAGCAAGCATACGGATACGCAGTATTTT. Translating gives CASSSGTSKHTDTQYF. The J gene is TRBJ2-3, the V gene TRBV5-1, with 9 bases fitting TRBD2. The V gene end was trimmed by 3 bases and the J gene end by 6 bases; junction bases not matched to a gene: 11. This CDR3 has 16 amino acids. Per the germline V gene, CDR1 is SGHRS and CDR2 is YFSETQ.

In DNA, the CDR3 is TGTGCCAGCAGCCCCCGAGGGGGTGAGACCCAGTACTTC. Its translation is CASSPRGGETQYF. This chain uses TRBV5-4 with TRBJ2-5, with D perhaps TRBD1 (6 bases). This CDR3 comprises 13 residues. Trimming pared 4 bases from V and 5 bases from J, leaving 12 bases between. CDR1 SGHNT and CDR2 YYREEE come from the germline V gene (reference sequence).

This chain connects TRBV28 to TRBJ1-3, with 7 bases fitting TRBD1. V trimming: 7 bases; J trimming: 4 bases; junction bases outside the gene matches: 4. The CDR3 length is 13 residues. Germline V gives CDR1 MDHEN, CDR2 SYDVKM. The CDR3 loop is CASMTGYGNTIYF. CDR3 coding DNA: TGTGCCAGCATGACAGGGTACGGAAACACCATATATTTT.

J is TRBJ2-7 and V is TRBV18; D may be TRBD1 (5 bases). Germline V gene sequence: CDR1 KGHSH, CDR2 LQKENI. The CDR3 is made up of 13 amino acids. V shed 4 bases and J shed 6 bases, with 13 bases lying between them. Here the CDR3 reads CASSQAGKGEQYF. CDR3 nucleotides: TGTGCCAGCTCACAGGCAGGGAAAGGCGAGCAGTACTTC.

The V call is TRBV6-1, the J call TRBJ1-5; D is ambiguous. This CDR3 spans 15 amino acids. V was trimmed by 2 bases and J by 7 bases, leaving 15 bases between them. Germline CDR1 MNHNS, CDR2 SASEGT. DNA for the CDR3: TGTGCCAGCAGTGAAAGGTTTGGGTTCCAACAGCCCCAGCATTTT. It yields the protein CASSERFGFQQPQHF.

V and J are TRBV7-3 and TRBJ2-7; D is ambiguous. The CDR3 has 16 residues. CDR1 is SGHTA, CDR2 FQGTGA, per germline. V was trimmed by 3 bases and J by 0 bases, leaving 15 bases between them. In DNA form, the CDR3 reads TGTGCCAGCAGCTTCCAAAGTCGTCTCCGCTCCTACGAGCAGTACTTC. Its protein is CASSFQSRLRSYEQYF.

This chain uses TRBV11-2 with TRBJ1-5; 7 bases are shared with TRBD1. The germline V gene encodes CDR1 SGHAT and CDR2 FQNNGV. V shed 3 bases and J 5 bases; nucleotides not matched to a gene: 4. The CDR3 spans 14 residues. Here the CDR3 DNA reads TGTGCCAGCAGCTTTCCCGGGACAGATCAGCCCCAGCATTTT. Its protein product is CASSFPGTDQPQHF.

This clone was detected only once. V gene TRBV2 combines with J gene TRBJ2-7; D remains ambiguous. Germline V lookup: CDR1 SNHLY, CDR2 FYNNEI. This CDR3 has 14 amino acids. V gave up 0 bases and J gave up 3 bases, with 9 bases separating them. CDR3 sequence reads: CASSEAGLGYEQYF. DNA for the CDR3: TGTGCCAGCAGTGAAGCGGGTTTGGGCTACGAGCAGTACTTC.

This clone was counted once. The gene calls are TRBV4-1 and TRBJ2-7; 7 nucleotides line up with TRBD1. V shed 4 bases and J 3 bases; nucleotides not matched to a gene: 6. Germline CDR1 is MGHRA and CDR2 is YSYEKL. The CDR3 extends over 14 amino acids. This CDR3 reads CASSLGQAGYEQYF. CDR3 sequence (DNA): TGCGCCAGCAGCCTTGGACAGGCAGGCTACGAGCAGTACTTC.

This chain connects TRBV5-6 to TRBJ1-2, with no clear D. Trimming left V 2 bases short and J 0 bases short, with 8 bases between. The CDR3 contains 14 residues. The V gene's germline CDR1 is SGHDT and CDR2 YYEEEE. This CDR3 reads CASSLALTNYGYTF. The CDR3 DNA reads as TGTGCCAGCAGCTTAGCGCTAACTAACTATGGCTACACCTTC.

V and J are TRBV5-8 and TRBJ2-7; no definite D call. Germline V gene lookup returns CDR1 SGHTS and CDR2 YDEGEE. The CDR3 spans 14 residues. V was clipped by 0 bases and J by 1 base, with 8 bases between them. In DNA, the CDR3 is TGTGCCAGCAGCTTGGGTCAGCCGTCCTACGAGCAGTACTTC. Amino acids: CASSLGQPSYEQYF. Supplemented by reference TRBV5-8 and TRBJ2-7, the full variable domain reads EAGVTQSPTHLIKTRGQQATLRCSPISGHTSVYWYQQALGLGLQFLLWYDEGEERNRGNFPPRFSGRQFPNYSSELNVNALELEDSALYLCASSLGQPSYEQYFGPGTRLTVT.

This rearrangement joins TRBV27 to TRBJ2-5; 13 bases are shared with TRBD2. The CDR3 is made up of 18 amino acids. In germline, CDR1 is MNHEY, CDR2 SMNVEV (reference sequence). With 6 bases clipped from V and 5 bases from J, the junction kept 15 bases outside the gene matches. CDR3 amino acids: CASSSSPGLAGSGETQYF. The CDR3 nucleotides read TGTGCCAGCAGCTCTAGCCCGGGACTAGCGGGATCAGGGGAGACCCAGTACTTC.

The chain joins TRBV6-5 to TRBJ1-1, with TRBD1 matching 8 bases. Looked up from germline, CDR1 is MNHEY and CDR2 is SVGAGI. The CDR3 has 14 residues. V gave up 5 bases and J gave up 2 bases; unmatched junction bases: 4. The CDR3 DNA reads as TGTGCCAGCAGTCACAGGGGGGGCAACACTGAAGCTTTCTTT. Protein sequence: CASSHRGGNTEAFF.

The genes are TRBV19 and TRBJ1-5; no firm D call. In germline, CDR1 is LNHDA, CDR2 SQIVND (reference sequence). CDR3 length: 14 amino acids. V was cut by 4 bases and J by 6 bases, with 13 bases left in between. The DNA for the CDR3 is TGTGCCAGTAGTACTCAGCCCCCCTCTCAGCCCCAGCATTTT. It is translated as CASSTQPPSQPQHF.

The chain has TRBV28 and TRBJ1-5, with 7 nucleotides matching TRBD1. From germline, CDR1 is MDHEN and CDR2 SYDVKM. V dropped 6 bases and J dropped 0; count of bases not matched to a gene: 5. This CDR3 is built from 15 residues. The CDR3 loop is CASRTGTVSNQPQHF. CDR3 sequence (DNA): TGTGCCAGCAGGACGGGGACAGTTAGCAATCAGCCCCAGCATTTT.

The chain uses TRBV18 and TRBJ2-2, with unresolved D. The V end was cut by 5 bases, the J end by 7 bases, with 11 bases between. The length of the CDR3 is 13 residues. Germline CDR1 KGHSH, CDR2 LQKENI. The CDR3 sequence: CASSGSGGGELFF. The CDR3 region has the DNA TGTGCCAGCTCAGGATCTGGTGGCGGGGAGCTGTTTTTT.

V and J are TRBV5-1 and TRBJ2-7, with no clear D. Deletions cut 7 bases from V and 1 base from J, with 15 bases between. CDR3 length: 14 amino acids. Looked up from germline, CDR1 is SGHRS and CDR2 is YFSETQ. CDR3 in DNA: TGCGCCAGCCGTTTCGCGGCCGCGTCCTACGAGCAGTACTTC. Translated: CASRFAAASYEQYF.

The CDR3 is CSVLGSSGNTIYF. Here the CDR3 DNA reads TGCAGCGTTTTAGGGAGCTCTGGAAACACCATATATTTT. The chain joins TRBV29-1 to TRBJ1-3, with D uncertain. The CDR3 totals 13 residues. Per the germline V gene, CDR1 is SQVTM and CDR2 is ANQGSEA. The germline V and J ends were trimmed by 5 bases and 0 bases, with 8 bases remaining between them.

This clone showed up just once. The rearrangement links TRBV5-4 to TRBJ1-2, with TRBD1 matching 9 bases. This CDR3 is built from 15 residues. Germline V lookup: CDR1 SGHNT, CDR2 YYREEE (reference sequence). Germline trimming cut 1 base from V and 4 bases from J; bases unmatched to any gene: 5. The CDR3 is CASSLPQTGGYGYTF. In nucleotides, the CDR3 is TGTGCCAGCAGCTTGCCCCAGACAGGGGGCTATGGCTACACCTTC.

This rearrangement joins TRBV5-1 to TRBJ2-1, with D perhaps TRBD2 (6 bases). Germline loops: CDR1 SGHRS, CDR2 YFSETQ. This CDR3 contains 15 residues. Trimming cost V 2 bases and J 0 bases, with 9 bases left between them. The CDR3 DNA reads as TGCGCCAGCAGCTTTAGCGGTAGCTCCTACAATGAGCAGTTCTTC. Encoded protein: CASSFSGSSYNEQFF.

This chain's CDR3 is CASSQVPRQVGNQPQHF. CDR3 nucleotide sequence: TGCGCCAGCAGCCAAGTCCCAAGACAGGTGGGTAATCAGCCCCAGCATTTT. V gene TRBV4-1 combines with J gene TRBJ1-5, with D perhaps matching TRBD1 (6 bases). The CDR3 covers 17 residues. Germline V gene lookup returns CDR1 MGHRA and CDR2 YSYEKL. V dropped 1 base and J dropped 4 bases, with 17 bases sitting between them.

V gene TRBV4-1 combines with J gene TRBJ1-1; D is possibly TRBD1 (6 bases). V was trimmed by 3 bases and J by 3 bases, leaving 14 bases between them. This CDR3 region has 15 residues. In germline, CDR1 is MGHRA, CDR2 YSYEKL. The CDR3 DNA reads TGCGCCAGCAGCCACCACAGGGAATTGGACACTGAAGCTTTCTTT. Translated, it gives CASSHHRELDTEAFF.

The chain combines TRBV5-1 with TRBJ2-3; D may be TRBD1 (7 bases). The germline gives CDR1 SGHRS, CDR2 YFSETQ. V gave up 4 bases and J gave up 2 bases, with 14 bases separating them. The CDR3 length is 15 residues. In DNA form, the CDR3 reads TGCGCCAGCAGCCTCTACAGGGGACTCACAGATACGCAGTATTTT. Translation gives CASSLYRGLTDTQYF.

This clone has more than one count but fewer than ten. This chain links TRBV19 with TRBJ2-1; 8 bases are a match to TRBD1. After removal of 0 bases from V and 7 bases from J, the junction contained 8 bases not matched to a gene. CDR1 LNHDA and CDR2 SQIVND come from the germline V gene (reference sequence). The CDR3 spans 16 residues. This CDR3 reads CASSIDLGQVLNEQFF. The CDR3 DNA reads TGTGCCAGTAGTATAGATCTGGGACAGGTCCTTAATGAGCAGTTCTTC.

A note on this clone: Other DNA sequences from this sample encode an identical CDR3 as well. V is TRBV11-2 and J is TRBJ1-1, with D unclear. Trimming removed 2 bases at V and 1 base at J, with 8 bases between. Germline-derived CDR1 and CDR2 are SGHAT and FQNNGV. This CDR3 has 14 residues. The CDR3 reads CASSLNPGNTEAFF. CDR3 bases: TGTGCCAGCAGCTTAAATCCAGGGAACACTGAAGCTTTCTTT.

This rearrangement joins TRBV18 to TRBJ1-3, with 8 nucleotides matching TRBD1. From germline, CDR1 is KGHSH and CDR2 LQKENI. V was pared by 1 base and J by 2 bases, with 4 bases of the junction left unmatched. This CDR3 has 16 residues. CDR3 DNA sequence: TGTGCCAGCTCACCACGGACAGGGAGAACTGGAAACACCATATATTTT. This sequence encodes CASSPRTGRTGNTIYF.